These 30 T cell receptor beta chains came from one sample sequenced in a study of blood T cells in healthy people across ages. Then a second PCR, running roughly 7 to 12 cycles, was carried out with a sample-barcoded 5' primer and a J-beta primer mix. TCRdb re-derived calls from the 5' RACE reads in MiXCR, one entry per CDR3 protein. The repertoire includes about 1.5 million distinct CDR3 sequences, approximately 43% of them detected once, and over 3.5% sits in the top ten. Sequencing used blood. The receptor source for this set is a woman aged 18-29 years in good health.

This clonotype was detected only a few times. This CDR3 reads CSASTSGTQETQYF. In nucleotides, the CDR3 is TGCAGTGCTAGTACTAGCGGGACTCAAGAGACCCAGTACTTC. The V gene is TRBV20-1, the J gene TRBJ2-5; 10 bases fit TRBD2. Per germline, CDR1 DFQATT and CDR2 SNEGSKA (reference sequence). The CDR3 runs 14 residues. V lost 3 bases to trimming and J lost 2 bases; unmatched junction nucleotides: 3.

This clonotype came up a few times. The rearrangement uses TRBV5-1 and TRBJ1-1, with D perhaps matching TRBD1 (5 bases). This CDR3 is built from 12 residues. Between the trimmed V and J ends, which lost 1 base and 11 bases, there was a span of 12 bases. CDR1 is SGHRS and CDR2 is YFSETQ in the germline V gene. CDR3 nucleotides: TGCGCCAGCAGCTTGAACGGGGGTGATGCTTTCTTT. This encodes CASSLNGGDAFF.

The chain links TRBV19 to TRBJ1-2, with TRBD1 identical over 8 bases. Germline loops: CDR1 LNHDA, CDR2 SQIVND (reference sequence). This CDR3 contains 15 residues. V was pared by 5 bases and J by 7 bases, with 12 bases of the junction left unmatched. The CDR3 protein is CASSRPPDRASGYTF. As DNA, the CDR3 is TGTGCCAGTAGTCGCCCCCCGGACAGGGCTAGTGGCTACACCTTC.

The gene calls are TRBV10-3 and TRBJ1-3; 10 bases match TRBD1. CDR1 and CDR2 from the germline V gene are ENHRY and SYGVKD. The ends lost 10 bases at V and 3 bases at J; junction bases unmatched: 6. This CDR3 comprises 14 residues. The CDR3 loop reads CATRQGARGNTIYF. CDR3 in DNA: TGTGCCACCAGACAGGGGGCTCGTGGAAACACCATATATTTT.

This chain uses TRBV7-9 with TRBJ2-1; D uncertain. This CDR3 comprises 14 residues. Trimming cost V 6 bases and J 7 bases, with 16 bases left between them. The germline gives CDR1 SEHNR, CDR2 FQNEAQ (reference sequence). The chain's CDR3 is CASSFRPGINEQFF. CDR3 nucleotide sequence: TGTGCCAGCAGTTTCCGGCCTGGGATTAATGAGCAGTTCTTC.

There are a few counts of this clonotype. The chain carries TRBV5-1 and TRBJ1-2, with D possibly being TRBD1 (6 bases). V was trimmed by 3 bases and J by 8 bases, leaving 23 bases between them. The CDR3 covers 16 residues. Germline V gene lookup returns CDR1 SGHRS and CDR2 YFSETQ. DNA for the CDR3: TGCGCCAGCAGCTCGGAACTTCGAGGGGGGGTATCCGGCTACACCTTC. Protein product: CASSSELRGGVSGYTF.

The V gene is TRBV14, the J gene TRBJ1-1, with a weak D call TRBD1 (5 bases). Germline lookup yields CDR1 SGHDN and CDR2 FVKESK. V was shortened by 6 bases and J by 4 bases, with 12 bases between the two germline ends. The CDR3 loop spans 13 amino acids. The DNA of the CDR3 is TGTGCCAGCAGTGGGACCGCGGGCACTGAAGCTTTCTTT. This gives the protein CASSGTAGTEAFF. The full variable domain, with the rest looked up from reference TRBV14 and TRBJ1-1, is EAGVTQFPSHSVIEKGQTVTLRCDPISGHDNLYWYRRVMGKEIKFLLHFVKESKQDESGMPNNRFLAERTGGTYSTLKVQPAELEDSGVYFCASSGTAGTEAFFGQGTRLTVV.

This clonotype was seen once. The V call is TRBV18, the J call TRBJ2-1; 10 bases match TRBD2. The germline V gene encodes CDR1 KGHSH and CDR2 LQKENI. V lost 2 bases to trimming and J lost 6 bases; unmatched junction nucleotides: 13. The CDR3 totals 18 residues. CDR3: CASSPVPAGGLAGNEQFF. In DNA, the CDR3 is TGTGCCAGCTCACCAGTCCCAGCGGGAGGGCTCGCGGGCAATGAGCAGTTCTTC.

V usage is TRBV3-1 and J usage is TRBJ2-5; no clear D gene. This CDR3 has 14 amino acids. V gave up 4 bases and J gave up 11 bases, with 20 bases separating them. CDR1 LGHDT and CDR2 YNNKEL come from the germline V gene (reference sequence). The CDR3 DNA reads TGTGCCAGCAGCCGGAAATGGATCTCCAATGAGCAGTACTTC. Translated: CASSRKWISNEQYF.

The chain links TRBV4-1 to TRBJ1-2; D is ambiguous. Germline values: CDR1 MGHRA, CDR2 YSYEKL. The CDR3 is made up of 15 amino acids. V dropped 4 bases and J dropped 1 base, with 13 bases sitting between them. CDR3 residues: CASSRLSLVNYGYTF. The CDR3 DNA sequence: TGCGCCAGCAGCCGACTCTCACTTGTTAACTATGGCTACACCTTC.

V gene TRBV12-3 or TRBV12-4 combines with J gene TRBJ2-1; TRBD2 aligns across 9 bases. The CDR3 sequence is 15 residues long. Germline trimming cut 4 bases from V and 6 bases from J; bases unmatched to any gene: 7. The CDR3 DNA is TGTGCCAGCAGTTGGAGACTAGCGGAATCCAATGAGCAGTTCTTC. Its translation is CASSWRLAESNEQFF.

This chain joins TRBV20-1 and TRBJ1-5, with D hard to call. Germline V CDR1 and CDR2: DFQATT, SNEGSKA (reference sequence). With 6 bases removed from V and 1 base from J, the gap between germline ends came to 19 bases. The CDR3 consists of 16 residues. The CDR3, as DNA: TGCAGTGCCGTAATAGTCGCCCGGGGAAGCAATCAGCCCCAGCATTTT. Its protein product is CSAVIVARGSNQPQHF.

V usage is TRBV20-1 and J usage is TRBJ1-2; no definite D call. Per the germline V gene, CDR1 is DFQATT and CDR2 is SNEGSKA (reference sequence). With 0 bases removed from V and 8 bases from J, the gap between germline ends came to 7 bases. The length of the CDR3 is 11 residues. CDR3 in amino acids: CSARDTWGYTF. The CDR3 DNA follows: TGCAGTGCTAGAGATACTTGGGGCTACACCTTC.

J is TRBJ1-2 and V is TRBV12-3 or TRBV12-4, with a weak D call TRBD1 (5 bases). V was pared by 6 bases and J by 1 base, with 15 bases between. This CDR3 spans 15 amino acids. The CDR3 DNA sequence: TGTGCCAGCAGCCCGATCGACAGCCTTAACTATGGCTACACCTTC. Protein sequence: CASSPIDSLNYGYTF.

The CDR3: CASSLRDGADGYTF. As DNA, the CDR3 is TGTGCCAGCAGCCTCCGGGACGGGGCCGATGGCTACACCTTC. V gene TRBV3-1 combines with J gene TRBJ1-2; TRBD1 might be the D (5 bases). The CDR3 is 14 residues long. Per the germline V gene, CDR1 is LGHDT and CDR2 is YNNKEL (reference sequence). V lost 4 bases to trimming and J lost 6 bases, with 15 bases between them.

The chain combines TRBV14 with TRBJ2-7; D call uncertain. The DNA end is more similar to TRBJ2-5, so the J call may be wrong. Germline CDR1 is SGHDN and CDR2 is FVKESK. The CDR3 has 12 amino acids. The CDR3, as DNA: TGTGCCAGCAGCAAGGGTGTTGAGACCCAGTACTTC. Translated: CASSKGVETQYF.

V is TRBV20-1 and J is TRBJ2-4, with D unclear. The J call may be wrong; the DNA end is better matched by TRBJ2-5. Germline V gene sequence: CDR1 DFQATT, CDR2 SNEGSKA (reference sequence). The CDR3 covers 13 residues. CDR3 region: CSAGLTLGETQYF. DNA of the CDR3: TGCAGTGCTGGCCTTACATTGGGGGAGACCCAGTACTTC.

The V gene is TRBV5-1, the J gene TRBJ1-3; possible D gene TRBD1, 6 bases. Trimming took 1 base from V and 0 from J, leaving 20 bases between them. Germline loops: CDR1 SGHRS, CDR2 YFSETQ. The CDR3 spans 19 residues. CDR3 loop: CASSLSGTGYQGSGNTIYF. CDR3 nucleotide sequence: TGCGCCAGCAGCTTGTCGGGTACAGGGTACCAAGGCTCTGGAAACACCATATATTTT. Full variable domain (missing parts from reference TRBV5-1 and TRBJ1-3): KAGVTQTPRYLIKTRGQQVTLSCSPISGHRSVSWYQQTPGQGLQFLFEYFSETQRNKGNFPGRFSGRQFSNSRSEMNVSTLELGDSALYLCASSLSGTGYQGSGNTIYFGEGSWLTVV.

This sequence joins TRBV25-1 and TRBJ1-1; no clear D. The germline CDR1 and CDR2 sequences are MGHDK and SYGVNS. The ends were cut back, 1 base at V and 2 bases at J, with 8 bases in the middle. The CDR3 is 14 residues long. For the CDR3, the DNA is TGTGCCAGCAGTGAATTCGGGCCAAACACTGAAGCTTTCTTT. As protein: CASSEFGPNTEAFF. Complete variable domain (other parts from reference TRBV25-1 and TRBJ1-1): EADIYQTPRYLVIGTGKKITLECSQTMGHDKMYWYQQDPGMELHLIHYSYGVNSTEKGDLSSESTVSRIRTEHFPLTLESARPSHTSQYLCASSEFGPNTEAFFGQGTRLTVV.

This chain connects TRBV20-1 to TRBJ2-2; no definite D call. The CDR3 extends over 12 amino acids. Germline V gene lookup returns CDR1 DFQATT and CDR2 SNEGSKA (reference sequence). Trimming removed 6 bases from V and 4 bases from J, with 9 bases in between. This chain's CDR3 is CSAISGTGELFF. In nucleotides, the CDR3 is TGCAGTGCAATTTCCGGCACCGGGGAGCTGTTTTTT.

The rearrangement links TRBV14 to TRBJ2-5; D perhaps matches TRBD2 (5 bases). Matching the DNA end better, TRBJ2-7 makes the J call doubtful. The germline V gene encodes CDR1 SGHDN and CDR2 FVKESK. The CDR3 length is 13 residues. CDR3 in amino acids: CASSSGALSEQYF. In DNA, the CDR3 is TGTGCCAGCAGCAGCGGAGCTTTGAGCGAGCAGTACTTC.

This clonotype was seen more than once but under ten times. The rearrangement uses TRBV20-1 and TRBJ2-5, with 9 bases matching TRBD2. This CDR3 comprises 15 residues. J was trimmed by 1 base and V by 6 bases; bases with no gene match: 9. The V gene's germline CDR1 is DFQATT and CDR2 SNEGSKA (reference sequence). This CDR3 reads CSAKAGGFFQETQYF. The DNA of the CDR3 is TGCAGTGCCAAAGCGGGAGGTTTTTTCCAAGAGACCCAGTACTTC.

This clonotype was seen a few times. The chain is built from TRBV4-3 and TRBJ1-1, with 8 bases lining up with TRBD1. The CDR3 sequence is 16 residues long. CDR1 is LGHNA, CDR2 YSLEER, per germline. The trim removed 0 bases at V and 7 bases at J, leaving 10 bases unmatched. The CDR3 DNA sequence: TGCGCCAGCAGCCAAGATCGGGGGACAGGCAGAATTGAAGCTTTCTTT. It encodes CASSQDRGTGRIEAFF.

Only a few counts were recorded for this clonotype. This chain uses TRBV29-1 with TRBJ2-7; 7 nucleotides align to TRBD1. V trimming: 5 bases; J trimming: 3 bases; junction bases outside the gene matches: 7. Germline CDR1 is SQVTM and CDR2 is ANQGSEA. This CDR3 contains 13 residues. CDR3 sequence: CSVSGTVNYEQYF. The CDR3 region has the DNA TGCAGCGTTTCCGGGACAGTCAACTACGAGCAGTACTTC.

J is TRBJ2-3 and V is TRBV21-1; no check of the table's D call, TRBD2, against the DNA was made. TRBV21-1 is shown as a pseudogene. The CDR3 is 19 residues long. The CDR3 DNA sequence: TGTGCCAGCAGCAAACCGACTAGCGGGAGGTCCCCCGACACAGATACGCAGTATTTT. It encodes CASSKPTSGRSPDTDTQYF.

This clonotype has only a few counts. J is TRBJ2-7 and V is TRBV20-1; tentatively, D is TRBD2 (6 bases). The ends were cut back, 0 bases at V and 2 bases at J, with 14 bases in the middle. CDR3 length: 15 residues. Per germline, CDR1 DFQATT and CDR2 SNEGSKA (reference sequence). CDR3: CSAREAREHPYEQYF. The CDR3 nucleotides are TGCAGTGCTAGAGAAGCCCGGGAGCACCCCTACGAGCAGTACTTC.

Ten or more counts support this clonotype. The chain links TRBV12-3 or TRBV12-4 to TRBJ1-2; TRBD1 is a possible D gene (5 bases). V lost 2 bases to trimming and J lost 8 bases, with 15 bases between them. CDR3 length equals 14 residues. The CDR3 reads CASSLRDPFRGYTF. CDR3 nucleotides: TGTGCCAGCAGTTTAAGGGACCCCTTTCGCGGCTACACCTTC.

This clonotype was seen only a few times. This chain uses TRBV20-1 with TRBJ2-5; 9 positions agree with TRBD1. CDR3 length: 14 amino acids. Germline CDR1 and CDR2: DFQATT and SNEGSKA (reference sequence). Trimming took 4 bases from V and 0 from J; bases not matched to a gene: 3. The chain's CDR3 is CSATDRGDQETQYF. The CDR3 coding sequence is TGCAGTGCTACGGACAGGGGAGACCAAGAGACCCAGTACTTC.

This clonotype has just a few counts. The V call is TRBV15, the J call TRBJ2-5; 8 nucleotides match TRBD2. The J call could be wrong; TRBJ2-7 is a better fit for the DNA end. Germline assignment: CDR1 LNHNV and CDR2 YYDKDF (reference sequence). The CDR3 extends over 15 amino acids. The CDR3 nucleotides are TGTGCCACCAGCCTCCTAGCGGGTCTAGAGAACGAGCAGTACTTC. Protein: CATSLLAGLENEQYF.

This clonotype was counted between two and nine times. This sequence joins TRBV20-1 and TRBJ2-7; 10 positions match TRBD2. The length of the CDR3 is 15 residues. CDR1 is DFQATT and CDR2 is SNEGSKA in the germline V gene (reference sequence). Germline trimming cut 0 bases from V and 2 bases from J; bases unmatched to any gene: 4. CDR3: CSAREVLAGPYEQYF. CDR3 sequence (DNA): TGCAGTGCTAGAGAGGTACTAGCGGGACCCTACGAGCAGTACTTC.